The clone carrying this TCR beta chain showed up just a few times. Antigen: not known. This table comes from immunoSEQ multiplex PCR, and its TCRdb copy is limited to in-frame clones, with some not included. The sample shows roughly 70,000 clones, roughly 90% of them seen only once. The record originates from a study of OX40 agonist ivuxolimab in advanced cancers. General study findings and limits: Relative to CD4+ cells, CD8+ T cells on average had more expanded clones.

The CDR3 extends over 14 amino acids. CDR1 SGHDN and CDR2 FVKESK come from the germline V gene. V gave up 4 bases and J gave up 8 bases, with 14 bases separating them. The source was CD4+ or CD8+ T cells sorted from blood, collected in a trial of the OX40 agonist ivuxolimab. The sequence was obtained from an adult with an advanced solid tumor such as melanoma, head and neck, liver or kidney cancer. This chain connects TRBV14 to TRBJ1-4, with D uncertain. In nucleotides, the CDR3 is TGTGCCAGCAGCCCCGGTACCTTGGGGGAAAAACTGTTTTTT. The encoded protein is CASSPGTLGEKLFF. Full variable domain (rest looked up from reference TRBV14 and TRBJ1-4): EAGVTQFPSHSVIEKGQTVTLRCDPISGHDNLYWYRRVMGKEIKFLLHFVKESKQDESGMPNNRFLAERTGGTYSTLKVQPAELEDSGVYFCASSPGTLGEKLFFGSGTQLSVL.